This TCR beta chain appears in the sequencing data of a study of OX40 agonist ivuxolimab in advanced cancers. Study details: Each patient was given ivuxolimab into a vein every 2 weeks, at 0.01 to 10 mg/kg. Study-wide points: At 0.1 to 3.0 mg/kg and by week 6, CD4+ and CD8+ T cells in the blood had expanded clonally.

Assay: immunoSEQ multiplex PCR; the TCRdb copy retains only in-frame clones and omits some. The profile shows 60,000 to 100,000 clones, around 87% of them singletons. Trimming left V 6 bases short and J 0 bases short, with 11 bases between. In germline, CDR1 is MNHEY, CDR2 SVGAGI. CDR3 size: 14 residues. On this clone: Its antigen is unidentified.

This specimen was CD4+ or CD8+ T cells sorted from blood, taken in a trial of the OX40 agonist ivuxolimab. V is TRBV6-5 and J is TRBJ2-5, with TRBD2 as a possible D gene (5 bases). This TCR was sampled from an adult with an advanced solid tumor such as melanoma, head and neck, liver or kidney cancer. CDR3 residues: CASSPSGNQETQYF. The DNA of the CDR3 is TGTGCCAGCAGCCCCAGCGGAAACCAAGAGACCCAGTACTTC.